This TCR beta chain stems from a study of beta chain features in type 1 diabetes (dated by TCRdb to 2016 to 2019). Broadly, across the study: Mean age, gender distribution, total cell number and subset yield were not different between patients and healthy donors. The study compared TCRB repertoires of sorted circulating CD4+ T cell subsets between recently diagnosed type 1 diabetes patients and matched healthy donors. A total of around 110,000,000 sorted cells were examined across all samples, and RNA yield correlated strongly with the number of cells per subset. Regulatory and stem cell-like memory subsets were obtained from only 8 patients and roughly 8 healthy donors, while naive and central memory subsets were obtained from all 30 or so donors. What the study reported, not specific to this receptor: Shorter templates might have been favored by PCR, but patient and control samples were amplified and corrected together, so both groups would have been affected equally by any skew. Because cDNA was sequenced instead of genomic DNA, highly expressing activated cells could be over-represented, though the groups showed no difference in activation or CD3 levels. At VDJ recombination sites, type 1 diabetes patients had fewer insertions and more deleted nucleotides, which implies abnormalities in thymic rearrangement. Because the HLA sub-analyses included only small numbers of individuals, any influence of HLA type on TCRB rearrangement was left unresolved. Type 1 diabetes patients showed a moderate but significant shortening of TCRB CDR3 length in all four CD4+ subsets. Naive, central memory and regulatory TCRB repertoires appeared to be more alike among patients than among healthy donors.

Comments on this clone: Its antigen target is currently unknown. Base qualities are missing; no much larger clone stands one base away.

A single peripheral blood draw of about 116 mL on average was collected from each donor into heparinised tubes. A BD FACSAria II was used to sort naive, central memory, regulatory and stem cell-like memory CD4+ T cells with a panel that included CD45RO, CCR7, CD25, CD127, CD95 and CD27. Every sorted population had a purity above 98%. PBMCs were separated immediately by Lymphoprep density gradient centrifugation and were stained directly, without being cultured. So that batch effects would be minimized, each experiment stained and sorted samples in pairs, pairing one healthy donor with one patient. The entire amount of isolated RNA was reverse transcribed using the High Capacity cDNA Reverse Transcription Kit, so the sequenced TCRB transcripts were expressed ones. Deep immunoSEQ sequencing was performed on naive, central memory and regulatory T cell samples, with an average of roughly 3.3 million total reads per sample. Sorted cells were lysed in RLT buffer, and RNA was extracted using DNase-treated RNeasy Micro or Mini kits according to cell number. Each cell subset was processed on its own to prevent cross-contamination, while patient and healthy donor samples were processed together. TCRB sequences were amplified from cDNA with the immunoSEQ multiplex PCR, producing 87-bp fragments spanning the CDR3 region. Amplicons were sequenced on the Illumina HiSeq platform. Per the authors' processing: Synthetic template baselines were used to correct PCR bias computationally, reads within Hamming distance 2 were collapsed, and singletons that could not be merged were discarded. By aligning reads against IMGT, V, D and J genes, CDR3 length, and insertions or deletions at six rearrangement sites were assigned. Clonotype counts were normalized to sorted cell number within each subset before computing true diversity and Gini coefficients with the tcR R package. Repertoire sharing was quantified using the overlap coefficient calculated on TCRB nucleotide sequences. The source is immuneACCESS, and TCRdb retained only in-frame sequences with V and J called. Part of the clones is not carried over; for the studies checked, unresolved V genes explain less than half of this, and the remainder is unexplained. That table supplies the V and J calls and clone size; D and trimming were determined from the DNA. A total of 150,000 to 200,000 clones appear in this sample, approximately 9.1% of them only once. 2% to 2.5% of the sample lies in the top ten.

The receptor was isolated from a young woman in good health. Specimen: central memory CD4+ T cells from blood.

The bases read TGTGCCAGCAGCTTGCCTGGACACCGTCCGGTTTACACTGAAGCTTTCTTT. Its product reads: CASSLPGHRPVYTEAFF. The chain links TRBV5-4 with TRBJ1-1, and perhaps TRBD1 as D gene, on 5 matching bases. As encoded in the germline V gene (reference sequence), CDR1 is SGHNT while CDR2 is YYREEE. The CDR3 has 17 amino acids, counting the end cysteine and phenylalanine. Only CDR3 DNA remains: 51 bases, in frame from the first base. Cut back by 1 base and 3 bases, the V and J ends lie 19 bases apart.